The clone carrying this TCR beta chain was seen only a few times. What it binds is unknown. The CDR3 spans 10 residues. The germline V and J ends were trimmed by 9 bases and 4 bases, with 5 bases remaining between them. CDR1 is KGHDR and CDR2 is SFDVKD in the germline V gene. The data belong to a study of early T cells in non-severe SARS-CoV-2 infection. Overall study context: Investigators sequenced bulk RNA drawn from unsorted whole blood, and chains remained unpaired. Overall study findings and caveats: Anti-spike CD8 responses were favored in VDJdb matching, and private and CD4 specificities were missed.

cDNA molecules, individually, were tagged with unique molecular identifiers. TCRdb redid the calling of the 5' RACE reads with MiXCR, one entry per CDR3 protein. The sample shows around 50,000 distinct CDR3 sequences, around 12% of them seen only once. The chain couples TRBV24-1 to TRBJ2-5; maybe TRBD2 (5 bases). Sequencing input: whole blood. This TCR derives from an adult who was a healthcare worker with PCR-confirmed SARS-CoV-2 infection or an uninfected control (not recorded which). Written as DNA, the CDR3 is TGTGCCACCGAGGGAGAGACCCAGTACTTC. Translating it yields CATEGETQYF.